A single sample gave rise to the 26 T cell receptor beta chains below, sequenced in a study of response to subunit inactivated influenza vaccine. A single record per CDR3 protein comes from TCRdb applying MiXCR to the RT-PCR reads. This table has roughly 630,000 distinct CDR3 sequences, 11% to 15% appearing once. The material sequenced was PBMCs from blood, taken 14 days before vaccination. Source of these receptors: a man in his fifties or sixties who received an inactivated influenza vaccine.

This clonotype occurred a few times. The chain links TRBV29-1 to TRBJ2-5, with D maybe TRBD1 (6 bases). CDR1 and CDR2 (germline): SQVTM, ANQGSEA. V gave up 3 bases and J gave up 2 bases, with 13 bases separating them. This CDR3 contains 14 residues. This CDR3 reads CSVEKGQIQETQYF. The CDR3 DNA reads TGCAGCGTTGAGAAGGGACAAATACAAGAGACCCAGTACTTC.

This clonotype was seen only a few times. The V and J genes are TRBV5-1 and TRBJ2-7; D may be TRBD1 (5 bases). The germline CDR1 and CDR2 sequences are SGHRS and YFSETQ. Deletions cut 2 bases from V and 7 bases from J, with 13 bases between. The CDR3 has 13 residues. The CDR3 nucleotides read TGCGCCAGCAGCTTAGGGGAAGGCTTTGAGCAGTACTTC. Translating it yields CASSLGEGFEQYF.

The chain is built from TRBV5-1 and TRBJ2-7, with 7 bases fitting TRBD1. The CDR3 has 15 residues. The ends lost 5 bases at V and 2 bases at J; junction bases unmatched: 10. CDR1 and CDR2 from the germline V gene are SGHRS and YFSETQ. As DNA, the CDR3 is TGCGCCAGCAGATCCGGGACAGCGCGAACCTACGAGCAGTACTTC. This sequence encodes CASRSGTARTYEQYF.

The chain uses TRBV14 and TRBJ2-2; D not certain. V was shortened by 1 base and J by 3 bases, with 12 bases between the two germline ends. CDR3 length: 16 amino acids. Germline values: CDR1 SGHDN, CDR2 FVKESK. In nucleotides, the CDR3 is TGTGCCAGCAGCCAAGGTTTCTTCGGCCACACCGGGGAGCTGTTTTTT. Protein: CASSQGFFGHTGELFF.

This clonotype was seen more than once but under ten times. The chain joins TRBV7-9 to TRBJ2-3; maybe TRBD1 (6 bases). CDR3 length: 16 amino acids. The germline V and J ends were trimmed by 1 base and 5 bases, with 16 bases remaining between them. Germline V gene lookup returns CDR1 SEHNR and CDR2 FQNEAQ (reference sequence). CDR3 DNA: TGTGCCAGCAGCTTAGGGGACATTGGTTTTGTAGATACGCAGTATTTT. This gives the protein CASSLGDIGFVDTQYF.

The table lists this clonotype with a few counts. V usage is TRBV7-2 and J usage is TRBJ2-7, with 8 bases matching TRBD2. CDR1 and CDR2 (germline): SGHTA, FQGNSA. CDR3 length: 14 amino acids. V lost 2 bases and J lost 6; bases outside the gene matches: 6. The CDR3 DNA sequence: TGTGCCAGCAGCTTACGGGAGGGCCGGTCCGAGCAGTACTTC. Translated: CASSLREGRSEQYF.

The chain employs TRBV19 and TRBJ1-2; D might be TRBD1 (5 bases). V was clipped by 5 bases and J by 0 bases, with 13 bases between them. The CDR3 has 15 residues. Germline V gives CDR1 LNHDA, CDR2 SQIVND (reference sequence). The CDR3 sequence is CASSLRETANYGYTF. The CDR3 DNA sequence: TGTGCCAGTAGTCTCCGGGAGACAGCTAACTATGGCTACACCTTC.

The chain uses TRBV29-1 and TRBJ1-1; 7 nucleotides match TRBD1. Germline CDR1 SQVTM, CDR2 ANQGSEA. The CDR3 has 12 amino acids. The junction had 5 bases not matched to a gene; V was cut back by 7 bases and J by 3 bases. This chain's CDR3 is CSGQGWDTEAFF. The CDR3 nucleotides read TGCAGCGGACAGGGCTGGGACACTGAAGCTTTCTTT. The variable domain in full, with the rest retrieved from reference TRBV29-1 and TRBJ1-1, is SAVISQKPSRDICQRGTSLTIQCQVDSQVTMMFWYRQQPGQSLTLIATANQGSEATYESGFVIDKFPISRPNLTFSTLTVSNMSPEDSSIYLCSGQGWDTEAFFGQGTRLTVV.

The chain combines TRBV18 with TRBJ2-7, with D possibly TRBD1 on 7 matching bases. CDR1 is KGHSH and CDR2 is LQKENI in the germline V gene. The CDR3 has 14 residues. V was pared by 2 bases and J by 4 bases, with 12 bases between. Written as DNA, the CDR3 is TGTGCCAGCTCACCAGCAGGGGGAGGATACGAGCAGTACTTC. This sequence encodes CASSPAGGGYEQYF.

The chain joins TRBV5-6 to TRBJ2-5, with 7 bases aligning to TRBD1. The CDR3 totals 15 residues. Unmatched junction bases numbered 4, after V lost 0 bases and J lost 2 bases. CDR1 and CDR2 from the germline V gene are SGHDT and YYEEEE. CDR3 residues: CASSLARDSQETQYF. The CDR3 DNA follows: TGTGCCAGCAGCTTGGCCCGGGACAGTCAAGAGACCCAGTACTTC.

In its sample, this clonotype was seen a few times. The chain joins TRBV6-1 to TRBJ1-6; D unresolved. The CDR3 runs to 13 residues. Germline values: CDR1 MNHNS, CDR2 SASEGT. Trimming removed 2 bases at V and 8 bases at J, with 7 bases between. The CDR3 region has the DNA TGTGCCAGCAGTGAATCCCAGGATTCACCCCTCCACTTT. Translation: CASSESQDSPLHF.

In this sample, this clonotype turned up a few times. The chain links TRBV12-3 or TRBV12-4 to TRBJ2-7; tentative D call: TRBD2 (5 bases). There are 16 residues in the CDR3. V gave up 3 bases and J gave up 6 bases, with 21 bases separating them. CDR3 sequence reads: CASSFLPASLGGEQYF. The CDR3 DNA is TGTGCCAGCAGTTTTCTTCCGGCTAGCTTGGGTGGCGAGCAGTACTTC.

V usage is TRBV4-3 and J usage is TRBJ2-3; tentative D call: TRBD1 (6 bases). V lost 0 bases and J 7 bases, leaving 11 bases between the germline ends. The length of the CDR3 is 14 residues. From germline, CDR1 is LGHNA and CDR2 YSLEER. The CDR3 spells CASSQDGQGHTQYF. DNA of the CDR3: TGCGCCAGCAGCCAAGATGGCCAGGGGCATACGCAGTATTTT.

The rearrangement links TRBV7-3 to TRBJ2-2; D may correspond to TRBD1 or TRBD2 (6 bases each). The ends were cut back, 4 bases at V and 6 bases at J, with 15 bases in the middle. The V gene's germline CDR1 is SGHTA and CDR2 FQGTGA. The CDR3 sequence is 15 residues long. The CDR3 is CASSSGGRDPGELFF. The DNA for the CDR3 is TGTGCCAGCAGCTCCGGGGGCAGGGACCCCGGGGAGCTGTTTTTT.

The genes are TRBV25-1 and TRBJ2-2; 8 bases are a match to TRBD2. CDR3 length: 21 residues. Germline V gives CDR1 MGHDK, CDR2 SYGVNS. V trimming: 4 bases; J trimming: 1 base; junction bases outside the gene matches: 20. CDR3 residues: CASSGLIKIAGSAWNTGELFF. The CDR3 bases are TGTGCCAGCAGTGGATTAATCAAAATAGCGGGATCCGCATGGAACACCGGGGAGCTGTTTTTT. The full variable domain, in which reference TRBV25-1 and TRBJ2-2 provide the parts outside the CDR3, is EADIYQTPRYLVIGTGKKITLECSQTMGHDKMYWYQQDPGMELHLIHYSYGVNSTEKGDLSSESTVSRIRTEHFPLTLESARPSHTSQYLCASSGLIKIAGSAWNTGELFFGEGSRLTVL.

V gene TRBV10-3 combines with J gene TRBJ1-2; tentative D call: TRBD1 (5 bases). Deletions cut 4 bases from V and 5 bases from J, with 8 bases between. Per the germline V gene, CDR1 is ENHRY and CDR2 is SYGVKD. CDR3 length: 12 residues. The CDR3 DNA is TGTGCCATCAGTGCCGGGACTTATGGCTACACCTTC. It is translated as CAISAGTYGYTF.

This clonotype occurred a few times. The genes are TRBV7-9 and TRBJ2-5, with D unclear. The V end was cut by 5 bases, the J end by 3 bases, with 7 bases between. CDR3 length equals 12 residues. Per the germline V gene, CDR1 is SEHNR and CDR2 is FQNEAQ (reference sequence). Here the CDR3 reads CASSRREETQYF. The CDR3 DNA sequence: TGTGCCAGCAGCCGTAGGGAAGAGACCCAGTACTTC. The variable domain in full, with the rest retrieved from reference TRBV7-9 and TRBJ2-5, is DTGVSQNPRHKITKRGQNVTFRCDPISEHNRLYWYRQTLGQGPEFLTYFQNEAQLEKSRLLSDRFSAERPKGSFSTLEIQRTEQGDSAMYLCASSRREETQYFGPGTRLLVL.

To note about this clonotype: Possible read error: a much larger clone is one base away. The V gene is TRBV6-2 or TRBV6-3, the J gene TRBJ1-1; D unresolved. V was cut by 1 base and J by 1 base, with 4 bases left in between. The CDR3 runs 13 residues. The germline V gene has CDR1 MNHEY and CDR2 SVGEGT. The CDR3 nucleotides are TGTGCCAGCAGTTACTGGGGGAACACTGAAGCTTTCTTT. This codes for CASSYWGNTEAFF.

The chain links TRBV7-2 to TRBJ2-5, with D possibly matching TRBD2 (5 bases). Per germline, CDR1 SGHTA and CDR2 FQGNSA. Between the trimmed V and J ends, which lost 4 bases and 6 bases, there was a span of 15 bases. CDR3 length: 14 residues. This CDR3 reads CASSSSLREQTQYF. DNA for the CDR3: TGTGCCAGCAGCTCTTCCTTGAGGGAACAGACCCAGTACTTC. The whole variable domain, remainder taken from reference TRBV7-2 and TRBJ2-5, is GAGVSQSPSNKVTEKGKDVELRCDPISGHTALYWYRQSLGQGLEFLIYFQGNSAPDKSGLPSDRFSAERTGGSVSTLTIQRTQQEDSAVYLCASSSSLREQTQYFGPGTRLLVL.

This clonotype was counted only a few times. The rearrangement uses TRBV4-1 and TRBJ1-5; D is uncertain. The CDR3 runs to 15 residues. V lost 1 base and J lost 0, with 7 bases in between. Germline CDR1 and CDR2: MGHRA and YSYEKL. CDR3 nucleotide sequence: TGCGCCAGCAGCCAAGTCCTCGGTAGCAATCAGCCCCAGCATTTT. Protein: CASSQVLGSNQPQHF.

This clonotype has a count of ten or more. CDR3 coding DNA: TGTGCCAGCAGTTTAGCGCCATACCGCGGTGGAAACACCATATATTTT. This gives the protein CASSLAPYRGGNTIYF. V usage is TRBV12-3 or TRBV12-4 and J usage is TRBJ1-3, with no clear D. Deletions cut 0 bases from V and 3 bases from J, with 12 bases between. The CDR3 totals 16 residues.

This clonotype was seen a handful of times. For the CDR3, the DNA is TGTGCCAGCAGTTATAGCGGGGTGTACTACGAGCAGTACTTC. Its translation is CASSYSGVYYEQYF. This chain connects TRBV27 to TRBJ2-7; 8 nucleotides agree with TRBD2. Looked up from germline, CDR1 is MNHEY and CDR2 is SMNVEV (reference sequence). The length of the CDR3 is 14 residues. The V segment lost 4 bases and the J segment 3 bases; nucleotides outside the gene matches: 5.

V and J are TRBV30 and TRBJ2-4; D ambiguous. V was clipped by 0 bases and J by 4 bases, with 7 bases between them. Germline CDR1 GTSNPN, CDR2 SVGIG (reference sequence). The CDR3 runs 13 residues. The CDR3 here is CAWSVFGKNIQYF. CDR3 in DNA: TGTGCCTGGAGTGTATTCGGGAAAAACATTCAGTACTTC. Filled out from reference TRBV30 and TRBJ2-4, the complete variable domain reads SQTIHQWPATLVQPVGSPLSLECTVEGTSNPNLYWYRQAAGRGLQLLFYSVGIGQISSEVPQNLSASRPQDRQFILSSKKLLLSDSGFYLCAWSVFGKNIQYFGAGTRLSVL.

In its sample, this clonotype was seen a few times. The chain carries TRBV7-2 and TRBJ2-1, with 8 bases aligning to TRBD1. V dropped 5 bases and J dropped 12; count of bases not matched to a gene: 21. Germline values: CDR1 SGHTA, CDR2 FQGNSA. This CDR3 has 17 amino acids. The CDR3, as DNA: TGTGCCAGCAGCCCCAACGCTATCGGGACAGGTACAATGAGGCAGTTCTTC. Its protein product is CASSPNAIGTGTMRQFF. Using reference TRBV7-2 and TRBJ2-1 for the parts outside the CDR3, the full variable domain is GAGVSQSPSNKVTEKGKDVELRCDPISGHTALYWYRQSLGQGLEFLIYFQGNSAPDKSGLPSDRFSAERTGGSVSTLTIQRTQQEDSAVYLCASSPNAIGTGTMRQFFGPGTRLTVL.

This clonotype was counted many times. The genes are TRBV4-1 and TRBJ1-5; D remains ambiguous. V was trimmed by 4 bases and J by 2 bases, leaving 15 bases between them. The germline V gene encodes CDR1 MGHRA and CDR2 YSYEKL. This CDR3 has 16 amino acids. In DNA, the CDR3 is TGCGCCAGCAGCCGTCTAAACAGTGGGGGCAATCAGCCCCAGCATTTT. This sequence encodes CASSRLNSGGNQPQHF.

This clonotype occurred a few times. The chain combines TRBV25-1 with TRBJ2-3; 8 bases align to TRBD1. The CDR3 runs to 15 residues. The V gene end was trimmed by 1 base and the J gene end by 4 bases; junction bases not matched to a gene: 4. The germline V gene encodes CDR1 MGHDK and CDR2 SYGVNS. The CDR3 here is CASSEFPGGADTQYF. For the CDR3, the DNA is TGTGCCAGCAGTGAATTCCCAGGGGGCGCAGATACGCAGTATTTT. The full variable domain, completed using reference TRBV25-1 and TRBJ2-3, is EADIYQTPRYLVIGTGKKITLECSQTMGHDKMYWYQQDPGMELHLIHYSYGVNSTEKGDLSSESTVSRIRTEHFPLTLESARPSHTSQYLCASSEFPGGADTQYFGPGTRLTVL.